This T cell receptor beta chain came from a study of cytomegalovirus exposure and HLA in healthy donors. About this clone itself: Antigen unknown.

Clones were sequenced by immunoSEQ multiplex PCR, and TCRdb holds only the in-frame ones, with some missing. The data show 150,000 or so clones, nearly 90% seen once. Study-wide results and limits: A few CMV-associated chains proved CMV antigen-specific in vitro.

This CDR3 is 14 amino acids long. Germline CDR1 and CDR2: MDHEN and SYDVKM. The J segment lost 4 bases and the V segment lost 6 bases, leaving 8 bases of the junction unmatched. The TCR was taken from a woman aged 18-35 years in good health and CMV-seropositive. Sequences were obtained from PBMCs. The V gene is TRBV28, the J gene TRBJ2-7; 8 nucleotides match TRBD1. The CDR3 bases are TGTGCCAGCAGCCCGGGACAGGTTAGGTACGAGCAGTACTTC. This encodes CASSPGQVRYEQYF.